The T cell receptor beta chain described here comes from a study of identical twins. TCRdb ran MiXCR on the 5' RACE reads and lists one entry per CDR3 protein. The sample gives approximately 210,000 distinct CDR3 sequences, roughly 7.1% of which show up once; just over 14% is in the top ten. The same data also contributed to another study, on T cells expressing NK-cell markers.

This receptor was identified in a woman aged 18-29 years in good health. Sequencing input: CD8+ T cells sorted from blood.

CDR3 nucleotides: TGCAGTGCTAGGGCTACTAGCGGAAGCACAGATACGCAGTATTTT. The encoded protein is CSARATSGSTDTQYF. V gene TRBV20-1 combines with J gene TRBJ2-3, with TRBD2 matching 8 bases. CDR1 is DFQATT, CDR2 SNEGSKA, per germline (reference sequence). The CDR3 is 15 amino acids. The V gene end was trimmed by 3 bases and the J gene end by 0 bases; junction bases not matched to a gene: 5.